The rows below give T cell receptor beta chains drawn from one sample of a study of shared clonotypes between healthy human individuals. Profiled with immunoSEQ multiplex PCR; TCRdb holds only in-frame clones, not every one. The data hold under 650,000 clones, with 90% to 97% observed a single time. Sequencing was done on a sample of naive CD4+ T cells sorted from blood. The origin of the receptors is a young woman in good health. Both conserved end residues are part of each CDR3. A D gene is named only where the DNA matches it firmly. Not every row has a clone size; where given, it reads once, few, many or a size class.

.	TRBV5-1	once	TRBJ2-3	CASSLVGGYTDTQYF	TGCGCCAGCAGCTTGGTAGGAGGGTACACAGATACGCAGTATTTT
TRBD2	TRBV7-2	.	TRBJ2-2	CASSEEASGTGELFF	TGTGCCAGCAGCGAGGAGGCTAGCGGGACCGGGGAGCTGTTTTTT
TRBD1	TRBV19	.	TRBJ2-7	CASSDRGAYEQYF	TGTGCCAGTAGCGACAGGGGAGCCTACGAGCAGTACTTC
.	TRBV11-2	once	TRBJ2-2	CASSLGRGTPNGELFF	TGTGCCAGCAGCTTAGGTCGGGGGACTCCGAATGGGGAGCTGTTTTTT
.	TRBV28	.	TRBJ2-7	CASSLRGGMYEQYF	TGTGCCAGCAGCCTCAGGGGAGGTATGTACGAGCAGTACTTC
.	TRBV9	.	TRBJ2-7	CASSVSLPSYEQYF	TGTGCCAGCAGCGTATCGCTACCTTCCTACGAGCAGTACTTC
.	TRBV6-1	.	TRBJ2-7	CASSKASNYEQYF	TGTGCCAGCAGTAAGGCCTCTAACTACGAGCAGTACTTC
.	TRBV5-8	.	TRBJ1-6	CASSLGSYNSPLHF	TGTGCCAGCAGCTTGGGCTCCTATAATTCACCCCTCCACTTT
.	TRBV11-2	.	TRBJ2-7	CASSATHEQYF	TGTGCCAGCAGCGCGACCCACGAGCAGTACTTC
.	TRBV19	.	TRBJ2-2	CASSTNRVINTGELFF	TGTGCCAGTAGCACAAACAGGGTTATTAACACCGGGGAGCTGTTTTTT
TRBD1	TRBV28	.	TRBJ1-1	CASSLSGQGTEAFF	TGTGCCAGCAGTTTAAGTGGACAGGGAACTGAAGCTTTCTTT
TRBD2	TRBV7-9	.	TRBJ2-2	CASRKRGLANTGELFF	TGTGCCAGCAGAAAAAGGGGACTAGCGAACACCGGGGAGCTGTTTTTT
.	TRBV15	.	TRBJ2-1	CATSRDSSVPSGEQFF	TGTGCCACCAGCAGAGATTCTAGCGTTCCGTCTGGTGAGCAGTTCTTC
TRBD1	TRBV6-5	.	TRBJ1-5	CASSYSWTGGRPQHF	TGTGCCAGCAGTTACTCTTGGACAGGGGGGCGGCCCCAGCATTTT
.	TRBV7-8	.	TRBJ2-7	CASRGRMWERSYEQYF	TGTGCCAGCAGGGGGAGGATGTGGGAGCGCTCCTACGAGCAGTACTTC
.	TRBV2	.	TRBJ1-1	CASSEQQPLNTEAFF	TGTGCCAGCAGTGAACAGCAACCTTTGAACACTGAAGCTTTCTTT
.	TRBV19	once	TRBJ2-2	CASSAGTAGELFF	TGTGCCAGTAGTGCCGGGACGGCCGGGGAGCTGTTTTTT
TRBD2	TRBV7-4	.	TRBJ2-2	CASSLEPSGKTGELFF	TGTGCCAGCAGCCTGGAACCTAGCGGGAAGACCGGGGAGCTGTTTTTT
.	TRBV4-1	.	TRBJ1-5	CASSQGGTGDQPQHF	TGCGCCAGCAGCCAAGGCGGGACGGGGGATCAGCCCCAGCATTTT
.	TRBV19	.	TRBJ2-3	CASSKGGPRTHGGGTQYF	TGTGCCAGTAGTAAGGGGGGCCCCCGGACACACGGCGGGGGTACGCAGTATTTT
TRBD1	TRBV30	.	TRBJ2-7	CAWEPGGGNSGEQYF	TGTGCCTGGGAACCAGGGGGCGGCAATTCGGGCGAGCAGTACTTC
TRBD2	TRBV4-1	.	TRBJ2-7	CASSQGGRLAGGPRTEQYF	TGCGCCAGCAGCCAAGGGGGTAGACTAGCGGGAGGGCCGCGGACCGAGCAGTACTTC
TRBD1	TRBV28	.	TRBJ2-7	CASRTGREQYF	TGTGCCAGCAGGACAGGGCGCGAGCAGTACTTC